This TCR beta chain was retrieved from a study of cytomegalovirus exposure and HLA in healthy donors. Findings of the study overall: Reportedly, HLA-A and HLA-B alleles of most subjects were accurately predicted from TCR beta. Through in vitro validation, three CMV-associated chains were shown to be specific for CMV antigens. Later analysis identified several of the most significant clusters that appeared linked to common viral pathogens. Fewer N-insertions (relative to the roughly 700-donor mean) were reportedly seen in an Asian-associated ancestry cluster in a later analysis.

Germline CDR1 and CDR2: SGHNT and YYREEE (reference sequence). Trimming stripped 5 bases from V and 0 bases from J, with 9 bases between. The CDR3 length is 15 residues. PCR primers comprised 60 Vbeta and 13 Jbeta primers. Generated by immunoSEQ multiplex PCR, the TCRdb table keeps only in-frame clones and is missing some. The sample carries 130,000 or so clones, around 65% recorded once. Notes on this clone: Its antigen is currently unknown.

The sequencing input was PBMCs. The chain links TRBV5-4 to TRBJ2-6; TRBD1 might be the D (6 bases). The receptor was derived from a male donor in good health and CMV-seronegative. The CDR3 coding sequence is TGTGCCAGCAGAGCGGACAGCTCTGGGGCCAACGTCCTGACTTTC. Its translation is CASRADSSGANVLTF.